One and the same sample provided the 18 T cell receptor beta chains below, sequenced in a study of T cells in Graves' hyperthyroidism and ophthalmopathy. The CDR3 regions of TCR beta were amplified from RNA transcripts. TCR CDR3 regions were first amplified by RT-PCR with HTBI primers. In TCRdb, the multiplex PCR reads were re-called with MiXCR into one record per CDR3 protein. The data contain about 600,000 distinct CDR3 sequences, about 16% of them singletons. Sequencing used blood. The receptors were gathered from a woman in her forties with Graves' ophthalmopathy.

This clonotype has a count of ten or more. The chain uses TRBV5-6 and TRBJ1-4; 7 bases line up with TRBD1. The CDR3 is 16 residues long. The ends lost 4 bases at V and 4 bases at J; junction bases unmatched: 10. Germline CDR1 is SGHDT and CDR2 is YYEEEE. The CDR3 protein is CASSLGGDRFNEKLFF. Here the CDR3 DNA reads TGTGCCAGCAGCCTCGGGGGGGACAGATTTAATGAAAAACTGTTTTTT.

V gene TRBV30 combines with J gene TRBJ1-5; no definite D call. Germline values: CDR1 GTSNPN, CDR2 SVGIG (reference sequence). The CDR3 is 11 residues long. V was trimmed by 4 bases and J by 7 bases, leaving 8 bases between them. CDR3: CAWTMDQPQHF. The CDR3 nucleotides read TGTGCCTGGACTATGGACCAGCCCCAGCATTTT. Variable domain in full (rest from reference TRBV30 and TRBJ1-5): SQTIHQWPATLVQPVGSPLSLECTVEGTSNPNLYWYRQAAGRGLQLLFYSVGIGQISSEVPQNLSASRPQDRQFILSSKKLLLSDSGFYLCAWTMDQPQHFGDGTRLSIL.

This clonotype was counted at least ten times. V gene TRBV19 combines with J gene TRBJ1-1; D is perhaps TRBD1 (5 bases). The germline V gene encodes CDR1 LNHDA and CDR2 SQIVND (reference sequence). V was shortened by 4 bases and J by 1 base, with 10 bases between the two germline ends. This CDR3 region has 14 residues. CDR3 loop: CASSTQVGNTEAFF. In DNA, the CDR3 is TGTGCCAGTAGTACACAGGTGGGGAACACTGAAGCTTTCTTT. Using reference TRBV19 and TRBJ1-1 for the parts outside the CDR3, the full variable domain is DGGITQSPKYLFRKEGQNVTLSCEQNLNHDAMYWYRQDPGQGLRLIYYSQIVNDFQKGDIAEGYSVSREKKESFPLTVTSAQKNPTAFYLCASSTQVGNTEAFFGQGTRLTVV.

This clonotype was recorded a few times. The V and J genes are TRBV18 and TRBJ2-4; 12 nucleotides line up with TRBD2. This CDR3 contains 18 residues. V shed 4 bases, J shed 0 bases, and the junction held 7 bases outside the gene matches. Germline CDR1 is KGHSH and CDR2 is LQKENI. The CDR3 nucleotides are TGTGCCAGCTCACTAGCGACTAGCGGGGGCCTAGCCAAAAACATTCAGTACTTC. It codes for CASSLATSGGLAKNIQYF.

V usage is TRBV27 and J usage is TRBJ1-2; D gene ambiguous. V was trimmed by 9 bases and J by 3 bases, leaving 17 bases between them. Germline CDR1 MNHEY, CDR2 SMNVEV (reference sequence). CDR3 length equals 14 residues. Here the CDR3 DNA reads TGTGCCAGTCGGGGAACCCTGGGTCACTATGGCTACACCTTC. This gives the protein CASRGTLGHYGYTF.

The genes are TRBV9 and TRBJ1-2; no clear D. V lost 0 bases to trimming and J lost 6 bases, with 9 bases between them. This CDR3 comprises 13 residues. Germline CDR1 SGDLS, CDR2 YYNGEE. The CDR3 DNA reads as TGTGCCAGCAGCGTAGTACCAGATCATGGCTACACCTTC. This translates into CASSVVPDHGYTF.

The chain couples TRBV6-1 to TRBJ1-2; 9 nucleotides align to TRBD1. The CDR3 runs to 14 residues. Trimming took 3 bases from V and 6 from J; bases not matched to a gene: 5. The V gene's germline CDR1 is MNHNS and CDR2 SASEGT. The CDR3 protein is CASSEGQGSDGYTF. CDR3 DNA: TGTGCCAGCAGTGAGGGACAGGGAAGTGATGGCTACACCTTC.

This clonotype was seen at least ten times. The CDR3 loop is CSARGAAGNEQFF. DNA of the CDR3: TGCAGTGCTAGAGGGGCGGCAGGCAATGAGCAGTTCTTC. V usage is TRBV20-1 and J usage is TRBJ2-1, with D unresolved. The germline V gene encodes CDR1 DFQATT and CDR2 SNEGSKA (reference sequence). Trimming cost V 1 base and J 6 bases, with 10 bases left between them. CDR3 length: 13 residues.

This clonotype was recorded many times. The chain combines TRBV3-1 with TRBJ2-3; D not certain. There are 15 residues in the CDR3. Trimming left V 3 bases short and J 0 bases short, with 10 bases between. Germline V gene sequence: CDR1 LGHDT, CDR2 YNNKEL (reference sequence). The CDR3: CASSQTYPSTDTQYF. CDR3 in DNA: TGTGCCAGCAGCCAGACGTATCCTAGCACAGATACGCAGTATTTT.

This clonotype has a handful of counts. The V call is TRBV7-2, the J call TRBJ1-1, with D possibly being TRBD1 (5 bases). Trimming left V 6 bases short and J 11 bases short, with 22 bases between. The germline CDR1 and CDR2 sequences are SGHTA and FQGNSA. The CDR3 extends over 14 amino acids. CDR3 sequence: CASSLNRGPSVAFF. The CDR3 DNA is TGTGCCAGCAGTCTAAACCGGGGCCCTTCCGTCGCTTTCTTT.

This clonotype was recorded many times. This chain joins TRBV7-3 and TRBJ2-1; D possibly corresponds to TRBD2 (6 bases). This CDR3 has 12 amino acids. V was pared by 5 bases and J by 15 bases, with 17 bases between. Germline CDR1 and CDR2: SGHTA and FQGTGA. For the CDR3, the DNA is TGTGCCAGCAGCCTTCCCGGAGGGCCGGCGTTCTTC. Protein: CASSLPGGPAFF. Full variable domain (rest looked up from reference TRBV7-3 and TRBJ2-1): GAGVSQTPSNKVTEKGKYVELRCDPISGHTALYWYRQSLGQGPEFLIYFQGTGAADDSGLPNDRFFAVRPEGSVSTLKIQRTERGDSAVYLCASSLPGGPAFFGPGTRLTVL.

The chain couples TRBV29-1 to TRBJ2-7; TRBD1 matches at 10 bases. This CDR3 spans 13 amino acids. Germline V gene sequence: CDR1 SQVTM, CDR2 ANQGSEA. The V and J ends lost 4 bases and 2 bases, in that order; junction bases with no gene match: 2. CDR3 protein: CSVVGTGAYEQYF. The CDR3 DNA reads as TGCAGCGTTGTCGGGACAGGGGCCTACGAGCAGTACTTC.

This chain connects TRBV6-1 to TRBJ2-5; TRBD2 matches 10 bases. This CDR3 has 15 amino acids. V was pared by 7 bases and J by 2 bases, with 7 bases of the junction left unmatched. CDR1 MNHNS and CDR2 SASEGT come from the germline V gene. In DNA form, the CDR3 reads TGTGCCAGCACTGTAGCGGGGGGATATCAAGAGACCCAGTACTTC. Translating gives CASTVAGGYQETQYF.

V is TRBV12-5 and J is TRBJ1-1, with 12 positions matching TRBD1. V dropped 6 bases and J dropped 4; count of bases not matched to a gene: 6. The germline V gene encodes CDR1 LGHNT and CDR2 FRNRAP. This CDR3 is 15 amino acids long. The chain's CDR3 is CASGTGTGGFTEAFF. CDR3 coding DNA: TGTGCTAGTGGAACCGGGACAGGGGGCTTCACTGAAGCTTTCTTT.

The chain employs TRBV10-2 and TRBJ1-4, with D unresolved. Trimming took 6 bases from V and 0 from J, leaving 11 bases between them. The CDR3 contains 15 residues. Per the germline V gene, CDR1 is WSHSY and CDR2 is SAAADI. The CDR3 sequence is CASRSDFSTNEKLFF. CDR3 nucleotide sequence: TGCGCCAGCAGGAGTGACTTCTCAACTAATGAAAAACTGTTTTTT.

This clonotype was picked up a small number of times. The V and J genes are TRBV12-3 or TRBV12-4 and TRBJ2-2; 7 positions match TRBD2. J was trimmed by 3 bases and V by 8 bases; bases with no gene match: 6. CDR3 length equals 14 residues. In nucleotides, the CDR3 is TGTGCCAGCGCCCCCCGGGAGGACACCGGGGAGCTGTTTTTT. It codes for CASAPREDTGELFF.

The CDR3 region has the DNA TGTGCCAGCAGCGGACAGGGGGCTGTTCAGCCCCAGCATTTT. Its protein product is CASSGQGAVQPQHF. The rearrangement uses TRBV6-1 and TRBJ1-5; 11 nucleotides match TRBD1. The V segment lost 6 bases and the J segment 6 bases; nucleotides outside the gene matches: 4. Germline V gene sequence: CDR1 MNHNS, CDR2 SASEGT. The CDR3 has 14 amino acids.

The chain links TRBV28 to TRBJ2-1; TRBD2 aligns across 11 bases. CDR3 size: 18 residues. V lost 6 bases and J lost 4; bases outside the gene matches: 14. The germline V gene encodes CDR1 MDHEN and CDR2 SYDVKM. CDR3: CASSPTGGRLAGYNEQFF. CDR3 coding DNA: TGTGCCAGCAGCCCGACGGGGGGTAGACTAGCGGGGTACAATGAGCAGTTCTTC.